This T cell receptor (beta chain) came from a study of T-cell reconstitution after alpha-beta-depleted transplantation in children (dated by TCRdb to 2016 to 2017). Describing the broader study: Using TCR repertoire profiling, the study quantitatively followed how T-cell immune reconstitution unfolded in children after TCRalphabeta/CD19-depleted allogeneic hematopoietic cell transplantation.

With respect to this clonotype: Its antigen has not been determined. A read error may explain this, as a much larger clone is one base away.

CDR1 and CDR2 were assigned from the germline V gene (reference sequence) as LGHDT and YNNKEL. The V end loses 4 bases and the J end loses 3 bases, and a stretch of 14 bases separates them. Including cysteine and phenylalanine, the CDR3 has 15 amino acids. Only CDR3 DNA remains: 45 bases, in frame from the first base. The library was prepared using PCR. Sequenced on an Illumina HiSeq 2500. TCR library preparation used molecular barcoding, with unique molecular identifiers applied to normalize quantification of the TCRbeta repertoire. TCRdb ran its own pipeline on the public reads, namely fastp trimming at Q25 and MiXCR clone calling, and kept in-frame beta chains. Rows merge per CDR3 protein into single entries with the most common DNA and genes. This sample comprises approximately 200,000 distinct CDR3 sequences, roughly 15% of them detected only once. The ten most abundant clones make up approximately 13% of the sample.

The material was PBMCs from the stem cell graft donor, obtained from the stem cell graft. This receptor chain uses TRBV3-1 and TRBJ2-3; matching of 5 bases hints at TRBD2 as the D gene. The sequence was obtained from a human donor who donated a stem cell graft to a child with acute lymphoblastic leukemia. The DNA is TGTGCCAGCAGCCGAGGAACGGGAATAACAGATACGCAGTATTTT. It encodes CASSRGTGITDTQYF.